The T cell receptor (beta chain) under discussion was sequenced for a study of blood T cells in healthy people across ages. Primed by a sample-barcoded 5' primer and a J-beta primer mix, a second PCR proceeded for about 7 to 12 cycles. TCRdb called the 5' RACE reads again in MiXCR, with one record for every CDR3 protein. The sample includes some 1.5 million distinct CDR3 sequences, roughly two fifths of them seen just once. Each sample yielded at least 6 million isolated PBMCs. The germline V and J ends were trimmed by 5 bases and 3 bases, with 12 bases remaining between them. CDR1 and CDR2 from the germline V gene are SGHAT and FQNNGV. The CDR3 extends over 14 amino acids.

This receptor was identified in a woman aged 18-35 years in good health. This chain connects TRBV11-2 to TRBJ2-3; D may be TRBD1 or TRBD2 (5 bases each). The sample consisted of blood. The CDR3 region is CASSTRQFTDTQYF. CDR3 DNA: TGTGCCAGCAGCACTAGACAGTTTACAGATACGCAGTATTTT.